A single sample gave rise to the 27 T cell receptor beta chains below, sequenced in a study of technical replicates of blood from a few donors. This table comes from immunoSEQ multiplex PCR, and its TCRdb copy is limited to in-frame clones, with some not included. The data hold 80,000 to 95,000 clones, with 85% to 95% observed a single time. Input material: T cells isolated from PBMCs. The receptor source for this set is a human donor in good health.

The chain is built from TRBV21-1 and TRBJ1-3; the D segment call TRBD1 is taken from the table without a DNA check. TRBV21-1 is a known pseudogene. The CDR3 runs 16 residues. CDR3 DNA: TGTGCCAGCAGCAAAGGACCACAGTCTTCTGGAAACACCATATATTTT. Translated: CASSKGPQSSGNTIYF.

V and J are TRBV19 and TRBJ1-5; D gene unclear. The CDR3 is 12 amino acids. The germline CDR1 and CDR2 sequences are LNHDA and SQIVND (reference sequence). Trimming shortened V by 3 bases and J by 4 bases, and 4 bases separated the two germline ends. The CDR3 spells CASSINNQPQHF. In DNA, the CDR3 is TGTGCCAGTAGTATCAATAATCAGCCCCAGCATTTT. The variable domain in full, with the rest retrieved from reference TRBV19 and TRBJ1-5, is DGGITQSPKYLFRKEGQNVTLSCEQNLNHDAMYWYRQDPGQGLRLIYYSQIVNDFQKGDIAEGYSVSREKKESFPLTVTSAQKNPTAFYLCASSINNQPQHFGDGTRLSIL.

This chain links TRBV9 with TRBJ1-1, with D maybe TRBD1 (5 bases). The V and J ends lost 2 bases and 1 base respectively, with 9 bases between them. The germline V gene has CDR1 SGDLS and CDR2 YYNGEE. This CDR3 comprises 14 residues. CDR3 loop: CASSVEGRNTEAFF. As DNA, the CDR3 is TGTGCCAGCAGCGTGGAGGGGAGGAACACTGAAGCTTTCTTT.

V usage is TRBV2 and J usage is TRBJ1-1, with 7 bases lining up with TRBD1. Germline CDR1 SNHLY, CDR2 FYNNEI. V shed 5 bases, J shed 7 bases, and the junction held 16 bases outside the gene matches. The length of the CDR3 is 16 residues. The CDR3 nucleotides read TGTGCCAGCAGTAAGTCCAGACAGGGTTTAGGCAGTGAAGCTTTCTTT. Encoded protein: CASSKSRQGLGSEAFF.

CDR3 sequence: CASSAEGAYEQYF. CDR3 coding DNA: TGTGCCAGCAGTGCGGAGGGAGCCTACGAGCAGTACTTC. The chain combines TRBV6-1 with TRBJ2-7; tentative D call: TRBD2 (6 bases). Trimming stripped 4 bases from V and 2 bases from J, with 9 bases between. The CDR3 runs 13 residues. Germline CDR1 MNHNS, CDR2 SASEGT.

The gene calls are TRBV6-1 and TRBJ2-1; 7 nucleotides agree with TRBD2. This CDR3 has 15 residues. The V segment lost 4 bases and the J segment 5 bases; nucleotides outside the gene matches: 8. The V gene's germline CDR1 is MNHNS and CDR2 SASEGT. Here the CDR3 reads CASSVLSAGDNEQFF. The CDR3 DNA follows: TGTGCCAGCAGTGTACTGTCGGCGGGAGACAATGAGCAGTTCTTC.

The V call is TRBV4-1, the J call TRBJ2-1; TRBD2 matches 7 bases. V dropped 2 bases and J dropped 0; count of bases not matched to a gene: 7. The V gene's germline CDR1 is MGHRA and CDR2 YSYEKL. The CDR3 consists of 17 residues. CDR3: CASSQPGLGVSYNEQFF. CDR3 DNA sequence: TGCGCCAGCAGCCAACCCGGACTAGGGGTCTCCTACAATGAGCAGTTCTTC.

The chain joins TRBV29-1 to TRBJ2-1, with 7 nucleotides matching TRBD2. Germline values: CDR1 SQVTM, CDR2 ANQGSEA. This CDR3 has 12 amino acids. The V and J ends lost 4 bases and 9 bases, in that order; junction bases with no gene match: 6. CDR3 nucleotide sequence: TGCAGCGTTGTCCCGGGGGGAGTTGAGCAGTTCTTC. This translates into CSVVPGGVEQFF.

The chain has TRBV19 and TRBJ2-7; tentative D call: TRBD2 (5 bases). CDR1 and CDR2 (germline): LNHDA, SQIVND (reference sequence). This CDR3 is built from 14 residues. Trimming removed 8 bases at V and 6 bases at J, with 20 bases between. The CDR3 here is CASGSRNSLGEQYF. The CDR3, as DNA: TGTGCCAGTGGGAGTCGGAACAGCCTCGGCGAGCAGTACTTC. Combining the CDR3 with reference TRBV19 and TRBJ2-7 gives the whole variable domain DGGITQSPKYLFRKEGQNVTLSCEQNLNHDAMYWYRQDPGQGLRLIYYSQIVNDFQKGDIAEGYSVSREKKESFPLTVTSAQKNPTAFYLCASGSRNSLGEQYFGPGTRLTVT.

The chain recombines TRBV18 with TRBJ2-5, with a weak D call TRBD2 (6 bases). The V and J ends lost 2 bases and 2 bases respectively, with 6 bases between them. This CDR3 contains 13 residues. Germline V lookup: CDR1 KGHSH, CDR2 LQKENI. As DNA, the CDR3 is TGTGCCAGCTCACCAGGGAGGCAAGAGACCCAGTACTTC. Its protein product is CASSPGRQETQYF.

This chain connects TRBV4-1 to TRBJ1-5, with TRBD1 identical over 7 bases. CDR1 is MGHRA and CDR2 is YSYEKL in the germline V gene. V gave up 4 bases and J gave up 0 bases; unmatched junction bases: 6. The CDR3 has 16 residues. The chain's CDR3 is CASSRTGEISNQPQHF. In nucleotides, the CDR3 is TGCGCCAGCAGCCGAACAGGGGAGATTAGCAATCAGCCCCAGCATTTT.

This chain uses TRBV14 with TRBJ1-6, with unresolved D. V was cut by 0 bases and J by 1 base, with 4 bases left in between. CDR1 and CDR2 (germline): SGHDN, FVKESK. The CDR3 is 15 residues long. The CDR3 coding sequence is TGTGCCAGCAGCCAAGATACATCCTATAATTCACCCCTCCACTTT. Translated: CASSQDTSYNSPLHF. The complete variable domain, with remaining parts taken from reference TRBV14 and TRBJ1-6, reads EAGVTQFPSHSVIEKGQTVTLRCDPISGHDNLYWYRRVMGKEIKFLLHFVKESKQDESGMPNNRFLAERTGGTYSTLKVQPAELEDSGVYFCASSQDTSYNSPLHFGNGTRLTVT.

The CDR3 region is CATSRDEKPRQFF. The CDR3 DNA sequence: TGTGCCACCAGCAGAGACGAGAAACCTCGGCAGTTCTTC. The V and J genes are TRBV15 and TRBJ2-1, with unresolved D. CDR3 size: 13 residues. V was clipped by 0 bases and J by 12 bases, with 12 bases between them. In germline, CDR1 is LNHNV, CDR2 YYDKDF (reference sequence).

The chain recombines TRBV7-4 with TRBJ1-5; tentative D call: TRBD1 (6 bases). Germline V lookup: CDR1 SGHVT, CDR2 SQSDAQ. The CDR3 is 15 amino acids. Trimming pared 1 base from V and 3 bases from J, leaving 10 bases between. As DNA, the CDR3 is TGTGCCAGCAGCTTAGATCCAGGGGCCAATCAGCCCCAGCATTTT. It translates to CASSLDPGANQPQHF.

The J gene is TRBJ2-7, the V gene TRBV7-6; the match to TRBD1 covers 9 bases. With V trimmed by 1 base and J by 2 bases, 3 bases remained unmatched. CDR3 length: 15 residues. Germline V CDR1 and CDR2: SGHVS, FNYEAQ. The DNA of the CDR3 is TGTGCCAGCAGCTTAGGAGGACAGGGGACCTACGAGCAGTACTTC. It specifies CASSLGGQGTYEQYF. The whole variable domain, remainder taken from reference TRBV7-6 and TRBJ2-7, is GAGVSQSPRYKVTKRGQDVALRCDPISGHVSLYWYRQALGQGPEFLTYFNYEAQQDKSGLPNDRFSAERPEGSISTLTIQRTEQRDSAMYRCASSLGGQGTYEQYFGPGTRLTVT.

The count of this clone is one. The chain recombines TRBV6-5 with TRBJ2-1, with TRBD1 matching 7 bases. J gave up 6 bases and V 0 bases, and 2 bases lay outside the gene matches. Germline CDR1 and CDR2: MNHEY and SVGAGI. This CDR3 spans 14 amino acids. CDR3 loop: CASSYSRGRNEQFF. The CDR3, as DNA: TGTGCCAGCAGTTACTCGAGGGGGCGCAATGAGCAGTTCTTC.

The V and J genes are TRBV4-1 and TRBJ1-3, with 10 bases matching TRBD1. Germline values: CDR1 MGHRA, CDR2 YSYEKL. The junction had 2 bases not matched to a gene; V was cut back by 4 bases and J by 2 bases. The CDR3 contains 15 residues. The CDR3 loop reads CASSPGTGAGNTIYF. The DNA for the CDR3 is TGCGCCAGCAGCCCCGGGACAGGGGCTGGAAACACCATATATTTT.

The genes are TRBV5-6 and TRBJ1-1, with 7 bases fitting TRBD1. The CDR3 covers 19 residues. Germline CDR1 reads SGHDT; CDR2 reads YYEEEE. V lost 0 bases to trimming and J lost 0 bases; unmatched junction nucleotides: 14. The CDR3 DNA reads TGTGCCAGCAGCTTGGGACAGGGTTCATTCCCCCGCTTGAACACTGAAGCTTTCTTT. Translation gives CASSLGQGSFPRLNTEAFF.

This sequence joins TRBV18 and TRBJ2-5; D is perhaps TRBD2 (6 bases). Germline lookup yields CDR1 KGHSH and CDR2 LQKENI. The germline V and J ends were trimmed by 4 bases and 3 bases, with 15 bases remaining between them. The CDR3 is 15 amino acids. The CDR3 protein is CASSQRAGAKETQYF. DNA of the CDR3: TGTGCCAGCTCACAAAGAGCGGGCGCAAAAGAGACCCAGTACTTC.

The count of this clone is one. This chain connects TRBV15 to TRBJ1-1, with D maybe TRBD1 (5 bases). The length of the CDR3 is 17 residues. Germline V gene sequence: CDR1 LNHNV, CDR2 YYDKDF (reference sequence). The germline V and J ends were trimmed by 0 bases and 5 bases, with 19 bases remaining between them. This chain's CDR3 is CATSREGPRSGRTEAFF. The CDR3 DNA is TGTGCCACCAGCAGAGAAGGTCCCAGGTCAGGGCGAACTGAAGCTTTCTTT.

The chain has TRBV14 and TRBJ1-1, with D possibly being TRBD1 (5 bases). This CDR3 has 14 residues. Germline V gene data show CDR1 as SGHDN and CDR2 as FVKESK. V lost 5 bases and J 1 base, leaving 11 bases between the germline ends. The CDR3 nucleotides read TGTGCCAGCAGCAAAACAGGTTGGAACACTGAAGCTTTCTTT. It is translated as CASSKTGWNTEAFF.

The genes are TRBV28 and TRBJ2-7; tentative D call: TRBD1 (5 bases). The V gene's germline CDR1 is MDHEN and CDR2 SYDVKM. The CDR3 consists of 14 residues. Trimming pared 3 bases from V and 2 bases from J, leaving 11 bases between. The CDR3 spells CASSFKTETYEQYF. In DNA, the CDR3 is TGTGCCAGCAGTTTCAAGACAGAGACCTACGAGCAGTACTTC.

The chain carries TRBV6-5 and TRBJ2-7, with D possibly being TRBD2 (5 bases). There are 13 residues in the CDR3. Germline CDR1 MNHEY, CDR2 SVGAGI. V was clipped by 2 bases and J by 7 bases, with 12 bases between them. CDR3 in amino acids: CASSYPTTGEQYF. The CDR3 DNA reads TGTGCCAGCAGTTACCCAACGACGGGGGAGCAGTACTTC.

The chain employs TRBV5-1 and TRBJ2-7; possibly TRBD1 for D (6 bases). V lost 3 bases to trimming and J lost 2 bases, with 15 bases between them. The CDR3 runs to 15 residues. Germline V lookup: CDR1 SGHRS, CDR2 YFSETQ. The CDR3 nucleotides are TGCGCCAGCAGCTCGCGCCAGGGGACGACCTACGAGCAGTACTTC. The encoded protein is CASSSRQGTTYEQYF.

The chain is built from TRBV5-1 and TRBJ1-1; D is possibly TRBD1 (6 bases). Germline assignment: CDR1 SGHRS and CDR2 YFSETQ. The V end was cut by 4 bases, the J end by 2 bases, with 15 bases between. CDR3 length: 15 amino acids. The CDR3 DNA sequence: TGCGCCAGCAGCGCACAGGGAGGGGGAAACACTGAAGCTTTCTTT. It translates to CASSAQGGGNTEAFF.

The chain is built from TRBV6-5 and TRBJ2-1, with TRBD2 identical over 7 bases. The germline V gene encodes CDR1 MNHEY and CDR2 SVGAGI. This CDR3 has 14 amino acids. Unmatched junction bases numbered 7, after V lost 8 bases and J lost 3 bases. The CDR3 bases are TGTGCCAGCTGGAGGGAGGGATACTACAATGAGCAGTTCTTC. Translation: CASWREGYYNEQFF.

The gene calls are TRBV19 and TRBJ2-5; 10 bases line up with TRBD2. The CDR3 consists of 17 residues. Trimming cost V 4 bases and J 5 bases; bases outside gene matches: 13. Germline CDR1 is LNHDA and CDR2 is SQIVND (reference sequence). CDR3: CASSTRLAGLKAETQYF. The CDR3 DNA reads TGTGCCAGTAGTACCAGACTAGCGGGCCTAAAAGCGGAGACCCAGTACTTC. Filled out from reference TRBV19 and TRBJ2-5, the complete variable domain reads DGGITQSPKYLFRKEGQNVTLSCEQNLNHDAMYWYRQDPGQGLRLIYYSQIVNDFQKGDIAEGYSVSREKKESFPLTVTSAQKNPTAFYLCASSTRLAGLKAETQYFGPGTRLLVL.